The entry below describes one T cell receptor beta chain. The sample holds other DNA sequences that translate to the same CDR3. This entry is derived from a study of shared clonotypes between healthy human individuals. Some clones are missing from TCRdb's copy, which holds only in-frame ones; the method was immunoSEQ multiplex PCR. The sample lists 2 million to 2.5 million clones, 85% to 95% seen once, with approximately 0.4% in the top ten. Germline CDR1 and CDR2: SGHNT and YYREEE (reference sequence). V lost 3 bases, J lost 2 bases, and 15 bases lay in between. The CDR3 runs 15 residues. V usage is TRBV5-4 and J usage is TRBJ2-7, with D tentatively TRBD2 (6 bases). Sequenced sample: naive CD4+ T cells from PBMCs. Subset meaning: CD45RA+ positively selected. The sequence came from a man between 18 and 29 years old in good health. Some clones in this sample may be carry-over from other donors' samples. CDR3 DNA: TGTGCCAGCAGCTCCGCGGGGACGGTCGCCTACGAGCAGTACTTC. Its protein product is CASSSAGTVAYEQYF.